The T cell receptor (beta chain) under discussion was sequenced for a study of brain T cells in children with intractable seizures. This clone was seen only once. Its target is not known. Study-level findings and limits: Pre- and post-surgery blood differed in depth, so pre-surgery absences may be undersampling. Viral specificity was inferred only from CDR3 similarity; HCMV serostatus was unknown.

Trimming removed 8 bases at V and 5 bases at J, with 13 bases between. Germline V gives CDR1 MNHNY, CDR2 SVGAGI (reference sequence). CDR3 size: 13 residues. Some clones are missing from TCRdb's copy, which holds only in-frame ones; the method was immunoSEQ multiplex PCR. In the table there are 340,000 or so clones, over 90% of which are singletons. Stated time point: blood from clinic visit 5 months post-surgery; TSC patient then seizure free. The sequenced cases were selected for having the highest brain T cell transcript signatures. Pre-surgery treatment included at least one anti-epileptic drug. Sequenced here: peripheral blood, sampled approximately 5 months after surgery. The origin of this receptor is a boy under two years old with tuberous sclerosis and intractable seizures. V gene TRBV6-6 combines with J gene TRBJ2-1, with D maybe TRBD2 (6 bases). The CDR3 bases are TGTGCCAGCTTGGGACTGCGCAACAATGAGCAGTTCTTC. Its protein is CASLGLRNNEQFF.